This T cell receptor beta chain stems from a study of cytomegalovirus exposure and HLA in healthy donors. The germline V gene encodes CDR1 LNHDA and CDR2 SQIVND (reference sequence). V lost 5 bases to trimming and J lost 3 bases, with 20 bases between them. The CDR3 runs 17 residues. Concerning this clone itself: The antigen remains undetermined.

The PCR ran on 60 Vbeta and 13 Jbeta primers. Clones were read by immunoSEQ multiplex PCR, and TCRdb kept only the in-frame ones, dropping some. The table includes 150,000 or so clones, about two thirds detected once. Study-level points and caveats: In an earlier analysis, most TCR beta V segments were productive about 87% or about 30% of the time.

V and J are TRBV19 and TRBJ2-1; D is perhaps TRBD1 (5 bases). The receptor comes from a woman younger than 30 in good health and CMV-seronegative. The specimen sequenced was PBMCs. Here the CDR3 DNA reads TGTGCCAGTAGTCCGTCACTGGGGCGAAAGATCTACAATGAGCAGTTCTTC. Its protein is CASSPSLGRKIYNEQFF. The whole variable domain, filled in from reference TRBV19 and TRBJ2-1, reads DGGITQSPKYLFRKEGQNVTLSCEQNLNHDAMYWYRQDPGQGLRLIYYSQIVNDFQKGDIAEGYSVSREKKESFPLTVTSAQKNPTAFYLCASSPSLGRKIYNEQFFGPGTRLTVL.